Sequencing of this T cell receptor (beta chain) was carried out in a study of blood T cell repertoires in COVID-19 (dated by TCRdb to the early 2020s). For context, the study as a whole: Recovered participants in ImmuneRACE Cohort 3 were defined by two consecutive negative NP/OP PCR tests, clearance by a healthcare professional, or resolution of symptoms. A de-identified subject ID, COVID-19 status, age in years and sex were almost always included in the sample metadata. The material from the prospective study consisted of cDNA or gDNA derived from T cells, B-cell-depleted T cells, or PBMCs. The collaborator samples originated in the United States, Italy and Spain and spanned the acute and convalescent phases of COVID-19. Samples came from the ongoing ImmuneRACE study (first 160 participants) plus 1,254 subjects from 6 global collaborators. Deeply sampled blood TCRbeta repertoires from subjects exposed to, actively infected with, or recovered from COVID-19 were included in the dataset. Where available, HLA class I and class II types were taken from metadata supplied by the sample provider and were not determined by assay-based typing. The repertoires were released in a freely available public database intended as a resource for research on the immune response to SARS-CoV-2. Broad study findings and their caveats: How much clinical and demographic metadata was included differed by source and by participant, and the metadata was provided uncurated.

The immunoSEQ Assay, a bias-controlled multiplex PCR, was used to amplify TCRbeta CDR3 regions from genomic DNA. Regarding the original processing steps: The number of nucleated cells in each sample was estimated by amplification of reference gene primers within the assay. To quantify the absolute abundance of each unique TCRbeta CDR3 rearrangement, sequence reads were collapsed and filtered. For each sample, productive Simpson clonality was calculated by taking the square root of Simpson's diversity index across productive rearrangements. The table comes from immuneACCESS by way of TCRdb, which keeps in-frame sequences with V and J called. Part of the clones is missing from these tables; in studies checked, under half for an unresolved V gene and the rest for unknown reasons. V, J and clone size reflect that table, while D and trimming were determined from the DNA. Within this sample are about 270,000 clones, with approximately 90% of them counted one time only. The ten biggest clones cover around 2% of the sample.

Participants in the prospective study were enrolled through a virtual design, were aged 18 to 89 years, and lived in some 24 United States geographic areas. Cohort assignment in the prospective study relied on participant-reported clinical history from a screening survey and a study questionnaire. Mobile phlebotomists in the prospective study collected whole blood, serum and a nasopharyngeal or oropharyngeal swab from every participant. Over a roughly 2-month period, participants in the prospective study had the option of providing additional blood draws and questionnaires. Blood samples from the prospective study were shipped frozen or at room temperature prior to DNA extraction. Trimming takes 4 bases from V and 3 bases from J, and the germline ends sit 9 bases apart. The cysteine opens and the phenylalanine closes a CDR3 of 15 amino acids. The sequence is cut down to CDR3 DNA, 45 bases in frame from base 1. From a lookup of the germline V gene, CDR1 and CDR2 are KGHDR and SFDVKD.

A remark on this clone: The target of this receptor is not known. Qualities for individual bases were not recorded, and no much larger clone is one base off.

The source material was PBMCs or T cells enriched from blood (not recorded which). The rearranged chain carries TRBV24-1 and TRBJ2-6; the D gene is not confidently resolved. The clonotype was recovered from a woman aged 55-75 years in a cohort exposed to, infected with or recovered from COVID-19 (not recorded which). In nucleotide form, the sequence is TGTGCCACCAGTGAGGGCAGGCTTGGGGCCAACGTCCTGACTTTC. This codes for CATSEGRLGANVLTF.